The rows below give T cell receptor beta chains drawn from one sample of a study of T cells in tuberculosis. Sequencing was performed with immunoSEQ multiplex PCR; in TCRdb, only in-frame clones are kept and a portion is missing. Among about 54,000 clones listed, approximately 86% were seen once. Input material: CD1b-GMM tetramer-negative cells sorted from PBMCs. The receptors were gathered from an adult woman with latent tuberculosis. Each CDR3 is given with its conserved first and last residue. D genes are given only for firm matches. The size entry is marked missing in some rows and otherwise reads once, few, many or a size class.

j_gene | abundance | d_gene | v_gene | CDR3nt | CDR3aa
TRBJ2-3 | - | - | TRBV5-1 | TGCGCCAGCAGCCCACAAGGGGGTTCGGATACGCAGTATTTT | CASSPQGGSDTQYF
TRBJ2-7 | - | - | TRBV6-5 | TGTGCCAGCAGGCGAAAGAAATCGGCCTACGAGCAGTACTTC | CASRRKKSAYEQYF
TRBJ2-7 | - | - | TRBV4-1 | TGCGCCAGCAGCCAAGATCTGGGACTGAGCTACGAGCAGTACTTC | CASSQDLGLSYEQYF
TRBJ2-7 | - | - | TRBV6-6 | TGTGCCAGCAGTCCGGACAACGCCCCCTCCTACGAGCAGTACTTC | CASSPDNAPSYEQYF
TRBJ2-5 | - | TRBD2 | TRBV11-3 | TGTGCCAGCAGCTTAGAAAGCGGGAATGGTGAGACCCAGTACTTC | CASSLESGNGETQYF
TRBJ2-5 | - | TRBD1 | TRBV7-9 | TGTGCCAGCAGCTCTCGGACAGGGGGTAAAGAGACCCAGTACTTC | CASSSRTGGKETQYF
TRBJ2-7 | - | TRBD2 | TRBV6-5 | TGTGCCAGCACCAGGCAGGGAGGGAGGTACGAGCAGTACTTC | CASTRQGGRYEQYF
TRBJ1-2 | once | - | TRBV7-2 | TGTGCCAGCAGCCAAGAAGGGGTGGGCGGCTACACCTTC | CASSQEGVGGYTF
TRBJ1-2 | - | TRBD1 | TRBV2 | TGTGCCAGCAGTGGATGGACAGGGAACAACTATGGCTACACCTTC | CASSGWTGNNYGYTF
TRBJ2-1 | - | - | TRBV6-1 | TGTGCCAGCAGTGAATGGAGCTCCCCGAATGAGCAGTTCTTC | CASSEWSSPNEQFF
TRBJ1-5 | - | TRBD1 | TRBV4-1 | TGCGCCAGCAGCCAGTCCCTGGGACAGGTAGTTAAGGTGCCCCAGCATTTT | CASSQSLGQVVKVPQHF